The clone carrying this TCR beta chain was seen a few times. Its target is not known. The CDR3 extends over 15 amino acids. The germline V gene encodes CDR1 SGHVS and CDR2 FNYEAQ. The V end lost 2 bases, the J end lost 4 bases, and 12 bases lay between the germline ends. This sample is part of a study of T-cell reconstitution after alpha-beta-depleted transplantation in children. Study findings and constraints: Newly made T cells mostly supplied T-cell counts and diversity one year after transplant.

Unique molecular identifiers were incorporated into the prepared TCRbeta library. A single record per CDR3 protein comes from TCRdb applying MiXCR to the PCR reads. Of about 980,000 distinct CDR3 sequences listed, 25% to 30% are singletons. The J gene is TRBJ1-3, the V gene TRBV7-6, with a possible D match to TRBD1 (6 bases). The source material was PBMCs, mostly from graft donor cells, sampled 360 days after TCRalphabeta/CD19-depleted stem cell transplant. The receptor was derived from a boy younger than two who had a stem cell transplant for SCID, so the T cells may come from the graft donor. CDR3 in DNA: TGTGCCAGCAGCTTAACAGGGAAAGGAGGAAACACCATATATTTT. This gives the protein CASSLTGKGGNTIYF.